These T cell receptor beta chains were read from a single sample in a study of shared clonotypes between healthy human individuals. The method was immunoSEQ multiplex PCR; TCRdb's version includes in-frame clones alone and lacks a portion of them. The profile covers more than 2,000,000 clones, with around nine tenths appearing a single time and about 0.13% taken by the ten largest. The source material was naive CD4+ T cells sorted from blood. The receptors here all came from a man aged 18-30 years in good health. The CDR3 runs from the conserved cysteine through the conserved F or W. Each record gives: D gene, J gene, V gene, clone size, CDR3 protein, CDR3 DNA. D genes are given only for firm matches. Clone size is stated in some rows and not others, as once, few, many or a class when expanded.

D: TRBD1
J: TRBJ2-2
V: TRBV5-1
size: -
CDR3: CASSQGQGTGELFF
DNA: TGCGCCAGCAGCCAAGGACAGGGGACCGGGGAGCTGTTTTTT

D: -
J: TRBJ2-7
V: TRBV10-1
size: -
CDR3: CASSERLSPYEQYF
DNA: TGCGCCAGCAGTGAGCGTCTCAGTCCCTACGAGCAGTACTTC

D: -
J: TRBJ2-7
V: TRBV6-5
size: -
CDR3: CATSHSSFSYEQYF
DNA: TGTGCCACCTCCCACAGTTCTTTCTCCTACGAGCAGTACTTC

D: TRBD2
J: TRBJ2-3
V: TRBV6-5
size: -
CDR3: CASRTSGSRTDTQYF
DNA: TGTGCCAGCAGGACCAGCGGGAGTAGAACAGATACGCAGTATTTT

D: -
J: TRBJ2-1
V: TRBV6-5
size: -
CDR3: CASRRWNEQFF
DNA: TGTGCCAGCAGGAGGTGGAATGAGCAGTTCTTC

D: TRBD2
J: TRBJ2-7
V: TRBV5-1
size: -
CDR3: CASSPGGTSYEQYF
DNA: TGCGCCAGCAGCCCGGGAGGTACGTCCTACGAGCAGTACTTC

D: -
J: TRBJ1-1
V: TRBV7-8
size: -
CDR3: CASSLAGFGNTEAFF
DNA: TGTGCCAGCAGCTTAGCTGGCTTTGGAAACACTGAAGCTTTCTTT

D: TRBD1
J: TRBJ1-1
V: TRBV7-2
size: -
CDR3: CASSPRDRGLPEAFF
DNA: TGTGCCAGCAGCCCTAGGGACAGGGGATTGCCTGAAGCTTTCTTT

D: -
J: TRBJ1-5
V: TRBV6-5
size: -
CDR3: CASSLGPLIGQPQHF
DNA: TGTGCCAGCAGTCTCGGACCCCTGATCGGTCAGCCCCAGCATTTT

D: TRBD1
J: TRBJ1-5
V: TRBV20-1
size: -
CDR3: CSALTGQPQHF
DNA: TGCAGTGCTCTGACAGGGCAGCCCCAGCATTTT

D: -
J: TRBJ2-7
V: TRBV30
size: -
CDR3: CAWTRDNLNEQYF
DNA: TGTGCCTGGACGAGGGACAATCTCAACGAGCAGTACTTC

D: TRBD1
J: TRBJ1-2
V: TRBV18
size: -
CDR3: CASSAAGTGATPDYGYTF
DNA: TGTGCCAGCTCAGCCGCCGGGACAGGGGCGACTCCGGACTATGGCTACACCTTC

D: -
J: TRBJ1-1
V: TRBV6-5
size: once
CDR3: CASSRTDNTEAFF
DNA: TGTGCCAGCAGCCGGACAGATAACACTGAAGCTTTCTTT

D: TRBD2
J: TRBJ2-5
V: TRBV7-9
size: once
CDR3: CASSFLGLAGGQETQYF
DNA: TGTGCCAGCAGCTTCCTCGGACTAGCGGGGGGCCAGGAGACCCAGTACTTC

D: -
J: TRBJ1-6
V: TRBV11-2
size: -
CDR3: CASSLENWQNNSPLHF
DNA: TGTGCCAGCAGCTTAGAAAATTGGCAGAATAATTCACCCCTCCACTTT

D: -
J: TRBJ2-3
V: TRBV10-3
size: -
CDR3: CAISESRRGSTDTQYF
DNA: TGTGCCATCAGTGAGTCGAGGAGGGGTAGCACAGATACGCAGTATTTT

D: TRBD1
J: TRBJ1-4
V: TRBV9
size: -
CDR3: CASSEGGQVNEKLFF
DNA: TGTGCCAGCAGCGAAGGAGGACAGGTTAATGAAAAACTGTTTTTT

D: TRBD2
J: TRBJ2-1
V: TRBV2
size: -
CDR3: CASSKLAGGVNEQFF
DNA: TGTGCCAGCAGCAAACTAGCGGGAGGGGTTAATGAGCAGTTCTTC

D: -
J: TRBJ1-1
V: TRBV7-3
size: -
CDR3: CASSPGVTGNTEAFF
DNA: TGTGCCAGCAGCCCTGGGGTGACGGGGAACACTGAAGCTTTCTTT

D: -
J: TRBJ2-1
V: TRBV6-5
size: -
CDR3: CASSYTSDSYNEQFF
DNA: TGTGCCAGCAGTTACACGTCGGATTCCTACAATGAGCAGTTCTTC

D: TRBD2
J: TRBJ2-7
V: TRBV29-1
size: -
CDR3: CSVSRTSGSYEQYF
DNA: TGCAGCGTGTCTAGGACTAGCGGGAGCTACGAGCAGTACTTC

D: -
J: TRBJ2-2
V: TRBV19
size: -
CDR3: CASSIPPHMPLVGTGELFF
DNA: TGTGCCAGTAGTATACCCCCCCACATGCCTCTAGTGGGAACCGGGGAGCTGTTTTTT

D: -
J: TRBJ1-4
V: TRBV30
size: -
CDR3: CAWKGGAKGEKLFF
DNA: TGTGCCTGGAAAGGCGGTGCTAAGGGTGAAAAACTGTTTTTT

D: -
J: TRBJ1-1
V: TRBV19
size: -
CDR3: CASRGSGDRKNTEAFF
DNA: TGTGCCAGTAGGGGCTCAGGGGACCGAAAGAACACTGAAGCTTTCTTT

D: -
J: TRBJ2-3
V: TRBV2
size: -
CDR3: CASSSDLTDTQYF
DNA: TGTGCCAGCAGTTCCGACCTTACAGATACGCAGTATTTT

D: -
J: TRBJ2-5
V: TRBV6-4
size: -
CDR3: CASSGIQGREQYF
DNA: TGTGCCAGCAGTGGTATACAGGGAAGAGAGCAGTACTTC

D: -
J: TRBJ2-7
V: TRBV6-6
size: -
CDR3: CASSYAEPGLYEQYF
DNA: TGTGCCAGCAGTTACGCGGAACCCGGACTCTACGAGCAGTACTTC

D: -
J: TRBJ1-5
V: TRBV28
size: -
CDR3: CASSSHGKGLPRLPQHF
DNA: TGTGCCAGCAGTTCCCACGGTAAGGGGCTCCCGAGGTTACCCCAGCATTTT

D: -
J: TRBJ2-7
V: TRBV15
size: -
CDR3: CATSRFPDPPFHF
DNA: TGTGCCACCAGCAGATTTCCCGACCCACCTTTTCACTTC

D: TRBD2
J: TRBJ2-1
V: TRBV5-1
size: -
CDR3: CASSLGLAGDEQFF
DNA: TGCGCCAGCAGCTTGGGACTAGCGGGAGATGAGCAGTTCTTC

D: -
J: TRBJ1-5
V: TRBV19
size: once
CDR3: CASSMTADYSNQPQHF
DNA: TGTGCCAGTAGTATGACAGCCGACTATAGCAATCAGCCCCAGCATTTT

D: -
J: TRBJ2-5
V: TRBV2
size: -
CDR3: CASRGGLQETQYF
DNA: TGTGCCAGCAGGGGGGGGCTGCAAGAGACCCAGTACTTC

D: -
J: TRBJ1-5
V: TRBV27
size: -
CDR3: CASSLIPPGRANIKSNQPQHF
DNA: TGTGCCAGCAGTTTAATCCCGCCAGGGAGGGCGAATATAAAGAGCAATCAGCCCCAGCATTTT

D: TRBD2
J: TRBJ2-5
V: TRBV4-1
size: -
CDR3: CASSRGLAGGQETQYF
DNA: TGCGCCAGCAGCCGAGGACTAGCGGGGGGCCAAGAGACCCAGTACTTC

D: TRBD1
J: TRBJ1-2
V: TRBV6-1
size: -
CDR3: CASSEAQGPSYGYTF
DNA: TGTGCCAGCAGTGAAGCACAGGGGCCTTCCTATGGCTACACCTTC

D: -
J: TRBJ2-5
V: TRBV7-3
size: -
CDR3: CASSGDSVQTQYF
DNA: TGTGCCAGCAGCGGGGACTCCGTCCAGACCCAGTACTTC

D: TRBD2
J: TRBJ2-1
V: TRBV5-6
size: -
CDR3: CASSFRTSGRASNEQFF
DNA: TGTGCCAGCAGCTTCAGGACTAGCGGGAGGGCCTCCAATGAGCAGTTCTTC

D: -
J: TRBJ2-2
V: TRBV7-2
size: -
CDR3: CASSLGRATGELFF
DNA: TGTGCCAGCAGCTTAGGCAGGGCCACCGGGGAGCTGTTTTTT

D: -
J: TRBJ1-6
V: TRBV19
size: -
CDR3: CASTETNSPLHF
DNA: TGTGCCAGTACCGAAACCAACTCACCCCTCCACTTT

D: -
J: TRBJ1-1
V: TRBV6-5
size: -
CDR3: CASTRGTEAFF
DNA: TGTGCCAGCACGCGGGGGACTGAAGCTTTCTTT

D: TRBD2
J: TRBJ2-3
V: TRBV27
size: -
CDR3: CASSLEGLQRDTQYF
DNA: TGTGCCAGCAGTTTAGAGGGACTACAACGAGATACGCAGTATTTT

D: -
J: TRBJ2-2
V: TRBV2
size: once
CDR3: CATRGQSPTTGELFF
DNA: TGTGCCACTCGCGGGCAGTCTCCCACCACCGGGGAGCTGTTTTTT

D: -
J: TRBJ2-3
V: TRBV6-5
size: -
CDR3: CASSYGGTNTDTQYF
DNA: TGTGCCAGCAGTTACGGCGGGACCAACACAGATACGCAGTATTTT

D: -
J: TRBJ2-6
V: TRBV10-3
size: -
CDR3: CATGDFPNSGANVLTF
DNA: TGTGCCACGGGGGACTTCCCTAACTCTGGGGCCAACGTCCTGACTTTC

D: -
J: TRBJ2-1
V: TRBV2
size: once
CDR3: CASSEEGGVREQFF
DNA: TGTGCCAGCAGTGAAGAGGGGGGGGTGAGGGAGCAGTTCTTC

D: -
J: TRBJ2-5
V: TRBV5-1
size: -
CDR3: CASSLEGGGTETQYF
DNA: TGCGCCAGCAGCTTGGAAGGAGGGGGCACTGAGACCCAGTACTTC

D: -
J: TRBJ2-3
V: TRBV25-1
size: -
CDR3: CASRPAWTSYTDTQYF
DNA: TGTGCCAGCAGGCCCGCCTGGACCAGCTACACAGATACGCAGTATTTT

D: TRBD1
J: TRBJ2-5
V: TRBV5-1
size: -
CDR3: CASSLGDRGKETQYF
DNA: TGCGCCAGCAGCTTGGGAGACAGGGGGAAAGAGACCCAGTACTTC

D: TRBD1
J: TRBJ2-5
V: TRBV6-5
size: -
CDR3: CASSLRQGQETQYF
DNA: TGTGCCAGCAGCCTTCGACAGGGTCAAGAGACCCAGTACTTC

D: -
J: TRBJ2-1
V: TRBV4-1
size: -
CDR3: CASSQVDGIEQFF
DNA: TGCGCCAGCAGCCAAGTTGACGGTATAGAGCAGTTCTTC

D: TRBD2
J: TRBJ2-7
V: TRBV6-4
size: once
CDR3: CASRESGLAGTYEQYF
DNA: TGTGCCAGCAGGGAGAGTGGACTAGCGGGCACCTACGAGCAGTACTTC

D: -
J: TRBJ1-1
V: TRBV5-4
size: -
CDR3: CASSRSDMANTEAFF
DNA: TGTGCCAGCAGCCGGTCGGACATGGCTAACACTGAAGCTTTCTTT

D: -
J: TRBJ1-6
V: TRBV18
size: -
CDR3: CASSPNSPGDRSPLHF
DNA: TGTGCCAGCTCACCCAACTCGCCGGGGGATCGTTCACCCCTCCACTTT

D: -
J: TRBJ1-1
V: TRBV28
size: -
CDR3: CASSSLRRRTEAFF
DNA: TGTGCCAGCAGTTCCTTAAGGAGAAGGACTGAAGCTTTCTTT